This entry features one T cell receptor (beta chain) sequence. Its target is not known. This entry is derived from a study of T cell responses to AZD1222 COVID-19 vaccine. Study-level findings and limits: Increases in Spike-specific TCR breadth and depth were seen after two AZD1222 doses. The donor group comprised mostly white British people and more females; the analysis possibly underestimated clonal diversity.

The CDR3 length is 14 residues. Germline CDR1 and CDR2: SEHNR and FQNEAQ (reference sequence). The V and J ends lost 2 bases and 0 bases respectively, with 8 bases between them. Sequencing used immunoSEQ multiplex PCR; TCRdb keeps in-frame clones, though not all of them. This sample yields around 120,000 clones, of which around 90% are seen a single time; approximately 1.2% belongs to the top ten. This clonotype originated in an adult in good health. Material: peripheral blood, obtained on day 0 of AZD1222 vaccination. This sequence joins TRBV7-9 and TRBJ2-7, with D possibly matching TRBD2 (5 bases). The CDR3 reads CASSLTGSSYEQYF. The CDR3 region has the DNA TGTGCCAGCAGCTTAACGGGGAGCTCCTACGAGCAGTACTTC. The full variable domain, completed using reference TRBV7-9 and TRBJ2-7, is DTGVSQNPRHKITKRGQNVTFRCDPISEHNRLYWYRQTLGQGPEFLTYFQNEAQLEKSRLLSDRFSAERPKGSFSTLEIQRTEQGDSAMYLCASSLTGSSYEQYFGPGTRLTVT.